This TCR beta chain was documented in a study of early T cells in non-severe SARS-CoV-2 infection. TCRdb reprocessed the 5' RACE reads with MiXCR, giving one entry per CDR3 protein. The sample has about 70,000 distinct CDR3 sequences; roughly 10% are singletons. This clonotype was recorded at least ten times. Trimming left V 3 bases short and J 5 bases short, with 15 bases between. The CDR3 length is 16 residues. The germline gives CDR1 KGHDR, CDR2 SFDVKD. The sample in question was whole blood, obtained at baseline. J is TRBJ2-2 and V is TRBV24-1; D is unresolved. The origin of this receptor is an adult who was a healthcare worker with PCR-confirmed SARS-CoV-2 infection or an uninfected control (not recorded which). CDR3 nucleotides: TGTGCCACCAGTGATGGCCTAAAAAAGGGAACCGGGGAGCTGTTTTTT. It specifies CATSDGLKKGTGELFF.